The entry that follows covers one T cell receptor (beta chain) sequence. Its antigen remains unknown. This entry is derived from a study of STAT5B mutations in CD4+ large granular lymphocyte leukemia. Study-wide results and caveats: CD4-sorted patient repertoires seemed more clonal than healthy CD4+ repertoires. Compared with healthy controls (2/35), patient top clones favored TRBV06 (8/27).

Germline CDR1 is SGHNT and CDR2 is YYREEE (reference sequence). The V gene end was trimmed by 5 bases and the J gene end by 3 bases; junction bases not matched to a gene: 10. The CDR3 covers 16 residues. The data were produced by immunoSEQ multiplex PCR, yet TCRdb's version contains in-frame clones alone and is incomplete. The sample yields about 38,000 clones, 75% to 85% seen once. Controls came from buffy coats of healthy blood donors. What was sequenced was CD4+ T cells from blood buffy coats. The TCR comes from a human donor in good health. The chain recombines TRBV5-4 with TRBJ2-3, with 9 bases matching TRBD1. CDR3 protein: CASSPGQGSWTDTQYF. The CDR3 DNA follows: TGTGCCAGCAGTCCAGGACAGGGGAGTTGGACAGATACGCAGTATTTT.